This passage covers 31 T cell receptor beta chains from one sample sequenced in a study of shared clonotypes between healthy human individuals. Positively selected for CCR7, the CD45RO-negative cells used as naive CD8 cells excluded terminally differentiated effector memory CD45RA+ cells. Profiling relied on immunoSEQ multiplex PCR, and the TCRdb table lists in-frame clones only, not all of them. The repertoire holds about 2 million clones, with about 95% as singletons. Specimen: naive CD8+ T cells sorted from blood. These receptors were taken from a man between 18 and 35 years old in good health.

J is TRBJ1-2 and V is TRBV7-9; maybe TRBD1 (5 bases). V was trimmed by 5 bases and J by 8 bases, leaving 15 bases between them. This CDR3 comprises 13 residues. Germline lookup yields CDR1 SEHNR and CDR2 FQNEAQ (reference sequence). DNA of the CDR3: TGTGCCAGCAGCCTGGACATCGCCGAGGGCTACACCTTC. Protein sequence: CASSLDIAEGYTF.

This clone occurred once. The CDR3 DNA reads as TGCGCCAGCAGCTTGTCAGGGGCGGAGACCCAGTACTTC. This encodes CASSLSGAETQYF. The V gene is TRBV5-1, the J gene TRBJ2-5; D may be TRBD1 (6 bases). Germline CDR1 reads SGHRS; CDR2 reads YFSETQ. V lost 1 base to trimming and J lost 5 bases, with 9 bases between them. This CDR3 region has 13 residues.

The chain has TRBV15 and TRBJ2-1; D is perhaps TRBD2 (5 bases). The CDR3 is 13 amino acids. V was cut by 4 bases and J by 1 base, with 5 bases left in between. Germline V gene lookup returns CDR1 LNHNV and CDR2 YYDKDF (reference sequence). The CDR3: CATSTGSYNEQFF. In DNA, the CDR3 is TGTGCCACCAGCACGGGATCCTACAATGAGCAGTTCTTC.

This sequence joins TRBV7-8 and TRBJ2-1; TRBD1 matches at 9 bases. This CDR3 has 16 amino acids. CDR1 and CDR2 (germline): SGHVS, FQNEAQ. The J segment lost 5 bases and the V segment lost 1 base, leaving 6 bases of the junction unmatched. The CDR3 DNA reads as TGTGCCAGCAGCTTAGGGACAGGGGCCTACGACAATGAGCAGTTCTTC. Translated, it gives CASSLGTGAYDNEQFF.

This chain joins TRBV30 and TRBJ2-3, with TRBD2 matching over 13 bases. The CDR3 totals 15 residues. V trimming: 1 base; J trimming: 4 bases; junction bases outside the gene matches: 2. Germline loops: CDR1 GTSNPN, CDR2 SVGIG (reference sequence). The CDR3 DNA is TGTGCCTGGAGTGGGACTAGCGGGAGCCCAGATACGCAGTATTTT. This gives the protein CAWSGTSGSPDTQYF.

V is TRBV28 and J is TRBJ1-2; the D gene is possibly TRBD1 (6 bases). There are 15 residues in the CDR3. V lost 2 bases to trimming and J lost 5 bases, with 15 bases between them. Germline V gene sequence: CDR1 MDHEN, CDR2 SYDVKM. The CDR3: CASSLPQTGPYGYTF. CDR3 bases: TGTGCCAGCAGTTTACCGCAGACAGGTCCTTATGGCTACACCTTC.

The V gene is TRBV27, the J gene TRBJ2-5; D gene ambiguous. V lost 5 bases to trimming and J lost 4 bases, with 11 bases between them. Per the germline V gene, CDR1 is MNHEY and CDR2 is SMNVEV (reference sequence). This CDR3 region has 13 residues. The CDR3 sequence is CASSPRYPETQYF. The CDR3 DNA reads TGTGCCAGCAGTCCCCGATATCCAGAGACCCAGTACTTC.

The chain employs TRBV28 and TRBJ2-1; no firm D call. CDR3 size: 12 residues. The germline V and J ends were trimmed by 6 bases and 8 bases, with 11 bases remaining between them. CDR1 and CDR2 (germline): MDHEN, SYDVKM. The CDR3 coding sequence is TGTGCCAGCAGCCACCGGGCCTATGAGCAGTTCTTC. This codes for CASSHRAYEQFF.

The chain carries TRBV4-1 and TRBJ2-1; 8 nucleotides agree with TRBD2. Germline lookup yields CDR1 MGHRA and CDR2 YSYEKL. The CDR3 spans 20 residues. The V segment lost 0 bases and the J segment 5 bases; nucleotides outside the gene matches: 18. The CDR3 bases are TGCGCCAGCAGCCAAGATCCCCAAGGCCTGGGGGTAGCGGGAAACAATGAGCAGTTCTTC. Its protein is CASSQDPQGLGVAGNNEQFF.

The V and J genes are TRBV7-6 and TRBJ1-4; D gene ambiguous. The CDR3 loop spans 15 amino acids. Per the germline V gene, CDR1 is SGHVS and CDR2 is FNYEAQ. Trimming took off 1 base at V and 2 bases at J, with 8 bases between the two ends. Written as DNA, the CDR3 is TGTGCCAGCAGCTTAGAGGTCGGGACTAATGAAAAACTGTTTTTT. Residues: CASSLEVGTNEKLFF.

The CDR3 spells CASSQDGGGDRFF. The CDR3 bases are TGCGCCAGCAGCCAAGATGGGGGCGGGGACCGATTTTTT. V is TRBV4-1 and J is TRBJ2-2, with D perhaps being TRBD1 or TRBD2 (6 bases each). This CDR3 comprises 13 residues. Trimming left V 0 bases short and J 17 bases short, with 16 bases between. Germline assignment: CDR1 MGHRA and CDR2 YSYEKL.

The CDR3 region is CSVGFAGLAYEQYF. CDR3 nucleotides: TGCAGCGTCGGGTTCGCGGGACTAGCCTACGAGCAGTACTTC. The V call is TRBV29-1, the J call TRBJ2-7, with TRBD2 matching 8 bases. The ends lost 6 bases at V and 2 bases at J; junction bases unmatched: 9. The CDR3 is 14 amino acids. The germline CDR1 and CDR2 sequences are SQVTM and ANQGSEA.

This chain connects TRBV27 to TRBJ2-2; maybe TRBD1 (6 bases). The germline CDR1 and CDR2 sequences are MNHEY and SMNVEV (reference sequence). Trimming stripped 7 bases from V and 4 bases from J, with 10 bases between. The CDR3 sequence is 13 residues long. The CDR3 spells CASKTTGTGELFF. The DNA of the CDR3 is TGTGCCAGCAAGACGACAGGCACCGGGGAGCTGTTTTTT.

The chain combines TRBV6-6 with TRBJ1-2; no firm D call. There are 12 residues in the CDR3. CDR1 is MNHNY, CDR2 SVGAGI, per germline (reference sequence). The V end lost 10 bases, the J end lost 8 bases, and 17 bases lay between the germline ends. The CDR3 nucleotides read TGTGCCATCCTAGAGGCCGGATCCGGCTACACCTTC. Amino acids: CAILEAGSGYTF.

V gene TRBV19 combines with J gene TRBJ2-7; weak D call: TRBD1 (6 bases). Germline lookup yields CDR1 LNHDA and CDR2 SQIVND (reference sequence). The CDR3 runs 15 residues. Trimming pared 5 bases from V and 4 bases from J, leaving 18 bases between. The CDR3, as DNA: TGTGCCAGTAGTGTTTATGGGGGCCAGTTGTACGAGCAGTACTTC. It codes for CASSVYGGQLYEQYF. Together with reference TRBV19 and TRBJ2-7, the CDR3 gives the full variable domain: DGGITQSPKYLFRKEGQNVTLSCEQNLNHDAMYWYRQDPGQGLRLIYYSQIVNDFQKGDIAEGYSVSREKKESFPLTVTSAQKNPTAFYLCASSVYGGQLYEQYFGPGTRLTVT.

This CDR3 reads CASSSWDIEENSPLHF. CDR3 nucleotides: TGTGCCAGCAGCTCGTGGGACATTGAGGAGAATTCACCCCTCCACTTT. V gene TRBV5-4 combines with J gene TRBJ1-6, with D possibly matching TRBD1 (6 bases). The CDR3 spans 16 residues. Deletions cut 3 bases from V and 7 bases from J, with 17 bases between. The germline gives CDR1 SGHNT, CDR2 YYREEE (reference sequence).

V and J are TRBV18 and TRBJ2-7, with D possibly being TRBD1 (6 bases). CDR3 size: 13 residues. The germline CDR1 and CDR2 sequences are KGHSH and LQKENI. V was shortened by 3 bases and J by 6 bases, with 12 bases between the two germline ends. CDR3 bases: TGTGCCAGCTCACCCCCCTCAGGGGTCGAGCAGTACTTC. Amino acids: CASSPPSGVEQYF.

V and J are TRBV7-6 and TRBJ2-7; no firm D call. Per the germline V gene, CDR1 is SGHVS and CDR2 is FNYEAQ. The V and J ends lost 5 bases and 2 bases respectively, with 16 bases between them. The CDR3 runs 15 residues. Here the CDR3 reads CASSPTKGRAYEQYF. The CDR3 nucleotides read TGTGCCAGCAGCCCCACAAAGGGTAGGGCCTACGAGCAGTACTTC.

In nucleotides, the CDR3 is TGTGCCAGCAGCCCAGTACACCCAGAGTTGTTCTTC. Protein: CASSPVHPELFF. The chain employs TRBV7-9 and TRBJ2-1, with D hard to call. Per the germline V gene, CDR1 is SEHNR and CDR2 is FQNEAQ (reference sequence). CDR3 length equals 12 residues. V was trimmed by 5 bases and J by 15 bases, leaving 17 bases between them. The whole variable domain, filled in from reference TRBV7-9 and TRBJ2-1, reads DTGVSQNPRHKITKRGQNVTFRCDPISEHNRLYWYRQTLGQGPEFLTYFQNEAQLEKSRLLSDRFSAERPKGSFSTLEIQRTEQGDSAMYLCASSPVHPELFFGPGTRLTVL.

V and J are TRBV7-9 and TRBJ2-7; a weak D match, TRBD1 (5 bases). The CDR3 totals 12 residues. From germline, CDR1 is SEHNR and CDR2 FQNEAQ (reference sequence). Deletions cut 1 base from V and 9 bases from J, with 10 bases between. DNA for the CDR3: TGTGCCAGCAGCTTAGAAGGGGTGGCGCAGTACTTC. Protein: CASSLEGVAQYF.

This rearrangement joins TRBV28 to TRBJ2-5; tentatively, D is TRBD1 (5 bases). The CDR3 loop spans 16 amino acids. V gave up 1 base and J gave up 2 bases, with 14 bases separating them. Germline V gene sequence: CDR1 MDHEN, CDR2 SYDVKM. The CDR3 DNA is TGTGCCAGCAGTTTATTATTGGTACAGGAGCAAGAGACCCAGTACTTC. Amino acid sequence: CASSLLLVQEQETQYF.

The genes are TRBV4-3 and TRBJ2-1, with 8 nucleotides matching TRBD1. V trimming: 0 bases; J trimming: 6 bases; junction bases outside the gene matches: 7. CDR3 length: 16 amino acids. Germline CDR1 LGHNA, CDR2 YSLEER. CDR3 sequence (DNA): TGCGCCAGCAGCCAAGAGCGGCAGGGGGCTGGCAATGAGCAGTTCTTC. It is translated as CASSQERQGAGNEQFF.

The chain uses TRBV25-1 and TRBJ1-2; a weak D match, TRBD1 (6 bases). The germline V gene has CDR1 MGHDK and CDR2 SYGVNS. V lost 9 bases and J 5 bases, leaving 10 bases between the germline ends. CDR3 length: 11 amino acids. The CDR3 protein is CASWTVYGYTF. CDR3 sequence (DNA): TGTGCCAGTTGGACAGTTTATGGCTACACCTTC.

J is TRBJ2-7 and V is TRBV29-1, with a tentative D call TRBD2 (6 bases). CDR3 length equals 14 residues. The germline V gene encodes CDR1 SQVTM and CDR2 ANQGSEA. V was cut by 5 bases and J by 2 bases, with 16 bases left in between. This CDR3 is CSVCSGMDPYEQYF. In nucleotides, the CDR3 is TGCAGCGTTTGTAGCGGAATGGATCCCTACGAGCAGTACTTC.

The chain has TRBV29-1 and TRBJ2-6, with no clear D. The CDR3 is 13 residues long. Germline values: CDR1 SQVTM, CDR2 ANQGSEA. The V end lost 6 bases, the J end lost 2 bases, and 8 bases lay between the germline ends. CDR3 loop: CSVQETGANVLTF. The CDR3, as DNA: TGCAGCGTCCAAGAGACTGGGGCCAACGTCCTGACTTTC.

This rearrangement joins TRBV27 to TRBJ1-6, with 8 nucleotides matching TRBD1. Germline CDR1 and CDR2: MNHEY and SMNVEV (reference sequence). Germline trimming cut 5 bases from V and 6 bases from J; bases unmatched to any gene: 3. CDR3 length: 14 amino acids. The CDR3 protein is CASSIDRGNSPLHF. The CDR3, as DNA: TGTGCCAGCAGTATCGACAGGGGTAATTCACCCCTCCACTTT.

The chain couples TRBV7-8 to TRBJ2-2; 8 bases align to TRBD1. Losses at the gene ends were 5 bases for V and 7 bases for J; bases not matched to a gene: 3. Per the germline V gene, CDR1 is SGHVS and CDR2 is FQNEAQ. This CDR3 is built from 13 residues. Here the CDR3 DNA reads TGTGCCAGCAGCACGACAGGGGTCGGGGAGCTGTTTTTT. Its translation: CASSTTGVGELFF. The full variable domain, with the rest looked up from reference TRBV7-8 and TRBJ2-2, is GAGVSQSPRYKVAKRGQDVALRCDPISGHVSLFWYQQALGQGPEFLTYFQNEAQLDKSGLPSDRFFAERPEGSVSTLKIQRTQQEDSAVYLCASSTTGVGELFFGEGSRLTVL.

The chain joins TRBV7-9 to TRBJ2-7, with D possibly being TRBD1 (5 bases). Germline values: CDR1 SEHNR, CDR2 FQNEAQ (reference sequence). The V end lost 5 bases, the J end lost 2 bases, and 16 bases lay between the germline ends. This CDR3 is built from 15 residues. The CDR3 DNA reads as TGTGCCAGCAGCAGTACAGGCGAGGCGGCCTACGAGCAGTACTTC. Encoded protein: CASSSTGEAAYEQYF.

This chain joins TRBV27 and TRBJ2-7, with a possible D match to TRBD1 (5 bases). Trimming left V 8 bases short and J 1 base short, with 18 bases between. The CDR3 contains 15 residues. CDR1 and CDR2 from the germline V gene are MNHEY and SMNVEV (reference sequence). CDR3 region: CASHSSRVGSYEQYF. The CDR3 DNA reads TGTGCCAGCCACAGCTCCAGGGTCGGGTCCTACGAGCAGTACTTC.

The V gene is TRBV28, the J gene TRBJ1-2; tentatively, D is TRBD1 (6 bases). The CDR3 has 12 residues. Germline V gene data show CDR1 as MDHEN and CDR2 as SYDVKM. V was trimmed by 8 bases and J by 3 bases, leaving 10 bases between them. CDR3 nucleotide sequence: TGTGCCAGCCGGACAGTGGACTATGGCTACACCTTC. It translates to CASRTVDYGYTF.

The V call is TRBV27, the J call TRBJ2-7; possibly TRBD1 for D (6 bases). This CDR3 has 14 residues. The germline V gene has CDR1 MNHEY and CDR2 SMNVEV (reference sequence). V lost 4 bases, J lost 6 bases, and 16 bases lay in between. CDR3 amino acids: CASSWGRRGSEQYF. CDR3 DNA: TGTGCCAGCAGTTGGGGGCGGAGAGGATCCGAGCAGTACTTC.